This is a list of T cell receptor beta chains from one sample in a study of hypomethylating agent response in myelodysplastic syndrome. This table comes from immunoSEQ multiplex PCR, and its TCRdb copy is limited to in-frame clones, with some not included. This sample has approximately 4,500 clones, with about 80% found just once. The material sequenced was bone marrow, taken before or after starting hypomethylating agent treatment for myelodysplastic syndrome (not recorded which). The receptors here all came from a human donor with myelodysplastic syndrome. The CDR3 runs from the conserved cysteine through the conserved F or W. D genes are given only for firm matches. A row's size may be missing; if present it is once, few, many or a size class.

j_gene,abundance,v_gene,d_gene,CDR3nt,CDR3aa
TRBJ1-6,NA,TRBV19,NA,TGTGCCAGTATGGCTGAGCAGTATAATTCACCCCTCCACTTT,CASMAEQYNSPLHF
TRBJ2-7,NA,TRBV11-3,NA,TGTGCCAGCACGCAGACAGGCACTCACTACGAGCAGTACTTC,CASTQTGTHYEQYF
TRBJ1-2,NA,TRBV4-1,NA,TGCGCCAGCAGCCAAGAGTACGGCCGCCGGGGGGGCTACACCTTC,CASSQEYGRRGGYTF
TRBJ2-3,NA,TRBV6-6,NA,TGTGCCAGCCAAATGACTAGAGCTAGCACAGATACGCAGTATTTT,CASQMTRASTDTQYF
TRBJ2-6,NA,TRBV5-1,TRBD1,TGCGCCAGCAGCGGACAGGGGAAATCTGGGGCCAACGTCCTGACTTTC,CASSGQGKSGANVLTF
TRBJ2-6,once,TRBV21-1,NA,TGTGCCAGCAGCGGGTTAGGGGTGGCTGAAATCCTCTCTGGGGCCAACGTCCTGACTTTC,CASSGLGVAEILSGANVLTF
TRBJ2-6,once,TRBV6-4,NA,TGTGCCAGCAGTGACAAGGCAGGGGGGAACTCTGGGGCCAACGTCCTGACTTTC,CASSDKAGGNSGANVLTF
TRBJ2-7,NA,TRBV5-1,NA,TGCGCCAGCAGCTCAACAGGGTATCAACCCTACGAGCAGTACTTC,CASSSTGYQPYEQYF
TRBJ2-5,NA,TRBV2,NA,TGTGCCAGCAGTGATGTGGTATCCCAAGAGACCCAGTACTTC,CASSDVVSQETQYF
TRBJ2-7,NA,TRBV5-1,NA,TGCGCCAGCAGCTTGGAGGGGAGTGTCGAGCAGTACTTC,CASSLEGSVEQYF
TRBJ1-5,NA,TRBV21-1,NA,TGTGCCAGCAGCAGGTGGACAGGGGGCGTAAAGAGCAATCAGCCCCAGCATTTT,CASSRWTGGVKSNQPQHF
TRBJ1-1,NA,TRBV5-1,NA,TGCGCCAGCAGCTTGGCGGCTAGCATGAACACTGAAGCTTTCTTT,CASSLAASMNTEAFF
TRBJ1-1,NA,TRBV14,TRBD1,TGTGCCAGCAGCCAGGACAGGGCTCGGCGGACTGAAGCTTTCTTT,CASSQDRARRTEAFF
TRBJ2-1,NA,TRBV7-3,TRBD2,TGTGCCAGCAGCTTAACCGGGGGGACTTCCTACAATGAGCAGTTCTTC,CASSLTGGTSYNEQFF
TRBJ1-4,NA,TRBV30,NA,TGTGCCTGGAGCCAGGGGTTAAACGAAAAACTGTTTTTT,CAWSQGLNEKLFF
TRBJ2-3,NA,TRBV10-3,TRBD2,TGTGCGACTAGCGGGGACACAGATACGCAGTATTTT,CATSGDTDTQYF
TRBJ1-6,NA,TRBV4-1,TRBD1,TGCGCCAGCAGTCCGACAGGGACGGGTAATTCACCCCTCCACTTT,CASSPTGTGNSPLHF
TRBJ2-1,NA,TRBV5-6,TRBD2,TGTGCCAGCAGCCCGGGACTAGCGGTCTACAATGAGCAGTTCTTC,CASSPGLAVYNEQFF
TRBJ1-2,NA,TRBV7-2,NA,TGTGCCAGCAGCTTAGGACGGGACTATGGCTACACCTTC,CASSLGRDYGYTF
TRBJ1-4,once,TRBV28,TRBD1,TGTGCCAGCAGTTTGCAACAGGGGGCAAATGAAAAACTGTTTTTT,CASSLQQGANEKLFF
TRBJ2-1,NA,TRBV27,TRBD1,TGTGCCAGCAGTCTAGACAGGGCCGCGGCCCTTCACAATGAGCAGTTCTTC,CASSLDRAAALHNEQFF
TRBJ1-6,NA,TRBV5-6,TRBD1,TGTGCCAGCAGCTTGGGGACAGGGTGGAATTCACCCCTCCACTTT,CASSLGTGWNSPLHF
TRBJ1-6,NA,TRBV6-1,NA,TGTGCCAGCAGCCCCAGGGCGTTAGCTTCACCCCTCCACTTT,CASSPRALASPLHF
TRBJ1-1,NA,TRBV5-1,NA,TGCGCCAGCAGCGCACACAGCCGGCAGTACACTGAAGCTTTCTTT,CASSAHSRQYTEAFF
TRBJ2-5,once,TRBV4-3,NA,TGCGCCAGCAGCCAAGCGTACACCTCCCTAGTGGAGCAGTACTTC,CASSQAYTSLVEQYF
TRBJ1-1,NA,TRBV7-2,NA,TGTGCCAGCAGCTTAGAGGGCAAAGGGAACACTGAAGCTTTCTTT,CASSLEGKGNTEAFF
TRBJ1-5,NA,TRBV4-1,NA,TGCGCCAGCAGCCAAGAGATGCAGGGGAATCAGCCCCAGCATTTT,CASSQEMQGNQPQHF
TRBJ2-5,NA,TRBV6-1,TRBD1,TGTGCCAGCAGTGTGAGCCAGGGGGTTGGGGAGACCCAGTACTTC,CASSVSQGVGETQYF
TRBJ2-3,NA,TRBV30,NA,TGTGCCTGGAGTGTAACCCCGGTCGCCTCAGATACGCAGTATTTT,CAWSVTPVASDTQYF
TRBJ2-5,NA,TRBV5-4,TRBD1,TGTGCCAGCAGCCAGGACAGGGGAGAGACCCAGTACTTC,CASSQDRGETQYF
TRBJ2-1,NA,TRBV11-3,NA,TGTGCCAGCAGCTTAGGACATTCTGGGTTGCAGTTCTTC,CASSLGHSGLQFF
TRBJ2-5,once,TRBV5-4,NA,TGTGCCAGCAGCTTGAAGGCAGGGGGGGAGACCCAGTACTTC,CASSLKAGGETQYF
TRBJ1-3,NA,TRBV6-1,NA,TGTGCCAGCAGTAAGGGGCCCGGAAACACCATATATTTT,CASSKGPGNTIYF
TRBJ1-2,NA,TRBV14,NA,TGTGCCAGCAGCCAAGGAGAGGTTTACACCTTC,CASSQGEVYTF
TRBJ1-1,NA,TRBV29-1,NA,TGCAGCGTTGTCACAGGGACCGGGAACACTGAAGCTTTCTTT,CSVVTGTGNTEAFF
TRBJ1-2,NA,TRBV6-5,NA,TGTGCCAGCAGTTATCGTACCGGCGCTATGGAGGCCTTC,CASSYRTGAMEAF
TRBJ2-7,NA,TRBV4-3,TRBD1,TGCGCCAGCAGCCCGTTGACGGGACAGGGATTTTACGAGCAGTACTTC,CASSPLTGQGFYEQYF
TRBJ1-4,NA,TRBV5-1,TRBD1,TGCGCCAGCAGCGTAACAGGGGACACACTTGAAAAACTGTTTTTT,CASSVTGDTLEKLFF
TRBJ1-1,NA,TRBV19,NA,TGTGCCAGTAGTTGGGGCCCGAACACTGAAGCTTTCTTT,CASSWGPNTEAFF
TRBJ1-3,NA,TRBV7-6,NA,TGTGCCAGCAGCTTAAATTATGACAGTCCAGGAAACACCATATATTTT,CASSLNYDSPGNTIYF
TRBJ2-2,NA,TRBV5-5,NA,TGTGCCAGCAGCTTGGGACAGGCCACCGGGGAGCTGTTTTTT,CASSLGQATGELFF
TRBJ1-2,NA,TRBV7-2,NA,TGTGCCAGCAGCCTGACGTCGTCGTATGGCTACACCTTC,CASSLTSSYGYTF
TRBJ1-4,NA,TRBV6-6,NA,TGTGCCAGCAGGTCCCCTTATAAGGGCCATGAAAAACTGTTTTTT,CASRSPYKGHEKLFF
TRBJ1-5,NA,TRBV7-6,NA,TGTGCCAGCAGCTATGATTCGACTCAGGCCCAGCATTTT,CASSYDSTQAQHF
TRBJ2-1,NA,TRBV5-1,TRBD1,TGCGCCAGCAGCTTGATTCGTGGGACAGGGGGCGTTATGAATGAGCAGTTCTTC,CASSLIRGTGGVMNEQFF
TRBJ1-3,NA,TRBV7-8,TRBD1,TGTGCCAGCAGCCCCAGGGGGGTTGGAAACACCATATATTTT,CASSPRGVGNTIYF
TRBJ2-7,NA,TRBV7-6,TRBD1,TGTGCCAGCAGCTTAGGCGACAGGGGGGGGATCTACGAGCAGTACTTC,CASSLGDRGGIYEQYF
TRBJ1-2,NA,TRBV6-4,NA,TGTGCCAGCAGCCCCTGGGACTATGGCTACACCTTC,CASSPWDYGYTF
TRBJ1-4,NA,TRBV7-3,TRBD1,TGTGCCACCGCCTCCGGGACAGGGGCCTCGGAAAAACTGTTTTTT,CATASGTGASEKLFF
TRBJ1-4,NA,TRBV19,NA,TGTGCCAGTAGTATCCCCCGAGGGGGAGCTAATGAAAAACTGTTTTTT,CASSIPRGGANEKLFF
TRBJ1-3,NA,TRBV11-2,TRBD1,TGTGCCAGCAGCTTGACGGGACAGGGAAACACCATATATTTT,CASSLTGQGNTIYF
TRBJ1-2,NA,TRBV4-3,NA,TGCGCCAGCAGCCAAGATTGGGATACGACTGTTAATGGCTACACCTTC,CASSQDWDTTVNGYTF
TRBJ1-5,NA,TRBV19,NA,TGTGCCAGTAGTCCTCGGGCGGCTAGCAATCAGCCCCAGCATTTT,CASSPRAASNQPQHF
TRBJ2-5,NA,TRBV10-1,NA,TGCGCCAGCAGTGAGTCGGGTCAAGAGACCCAGTACTTC,CASSESGQETQYF
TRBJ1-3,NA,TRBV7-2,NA,TGTGCCAGCAGCTTATCGGGAACTGGAAACACCATATATTTT,CASSLSGTGNTIYF
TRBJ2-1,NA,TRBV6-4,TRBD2,TGTGCCAGCAGTGTGGAAGCGGGGGAGGGCGATGAGCAGTTCTTC,CASSVEAGEGDEQFF
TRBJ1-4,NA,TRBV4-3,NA,TGCGCCAGCAGCCAAGCGGGTATTGGGGGTGAAAAACTGTTTTTT,CASSQAGIGGEKLFF